This record looks at one TCR beta chain sequence and its context. As yet, its antigen is unknown. These data belong to a study of T-cell reconstitution after alpha-beta-depleted transplantation in children. The TCRbeta library was prepared with unique molecular identifiers. One entry per CDR3 protein results from TCRdb running MiXCR on the PCR reads. This sample carries approximately 350,000 distinct CDR3 sequences, around 16% of them seen once, and the ten largest clones take approximately 38%. Points from the study as a whole: Most T-cell counts and diversity one year after the transplant came from T cells that were newly produced. About two months after transplant, alpha-beta T cells reportedly came from several hundred expanded graft clones.

The V segment lost 6 bases and the J segment 8 bases; nucleotides outside the gene matches: 12. Germline-derived CDR1 and CDR2 are MDHEN and SYDVKM. This CDR3 has 15 residues. Material: PBMCs, mostly from graft donor cells, obtained 360 days after TCRalphabeta/CD19-depleted stem cell transplant. This receptor was taken from a male patient under 10 years old who had a stem cell transplant for acute lymphoblastic leukemia, so the T cells may come from the graft donor. The chain recombines TRBV28 with TRBJ2-1; 8 nucleotides line up with TRBD1. The CDR3 sequence: CASRPPGQARYEQFF. As DNA, the CDR3 is TGTGCCAGCAGGCCCCCGGGACAGGCGCGATATGAGCAGTTCTTC. The variable domain in full, with the rest retrieved from reference TRBV28 and TRBJ2-1, is DVKVTQSSRYLVKRTGEKVFLECVQDMDHENMFWYRQDPGLGLRLIYFSYDVKMKEKGDIPEGYSVSREKKERFSLILESASTNQTSMYLCASRPPGQARYEQFFGPGTRLTVL.